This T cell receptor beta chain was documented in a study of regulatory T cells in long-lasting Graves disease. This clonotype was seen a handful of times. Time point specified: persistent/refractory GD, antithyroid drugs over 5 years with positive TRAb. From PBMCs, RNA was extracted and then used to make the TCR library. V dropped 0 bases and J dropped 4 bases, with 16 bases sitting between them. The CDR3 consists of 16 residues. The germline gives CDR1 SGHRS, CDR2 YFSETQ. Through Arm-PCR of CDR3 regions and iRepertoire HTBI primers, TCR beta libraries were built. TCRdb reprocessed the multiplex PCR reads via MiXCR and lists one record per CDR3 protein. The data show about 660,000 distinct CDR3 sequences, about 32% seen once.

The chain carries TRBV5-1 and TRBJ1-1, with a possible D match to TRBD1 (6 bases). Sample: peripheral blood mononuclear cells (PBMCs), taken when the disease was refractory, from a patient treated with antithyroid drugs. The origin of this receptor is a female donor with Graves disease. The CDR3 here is CASSLVQGRVGTEAFF. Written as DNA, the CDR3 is TGCGCCAGCAGCTTGGTGCAGGGGAGAGTGGGCACTGAAGCTTTCTTT. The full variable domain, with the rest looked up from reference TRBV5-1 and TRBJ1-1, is KAGVTQTPRYLIKTRGQQVTLSCSPISGHRSVSWYQQTPGQGLQFLFEYFSETQRNKGNFPGRFSGRQFSNSRSEMNVSTLELGDSALYLCASSLVQGRVGTEAFFGQGTRLTVV.